This T cell receptor beta chain comes out of a study of blood T cell repertoires in COVID-19. Libraries were prepared by immunoSEQ multiplex PCR; TCRdb keeps only in-frame clonotypes and omits some of them. The data contain around 170,000 clones, around 89% of them singletons. V shed 1 base and J shed 0 bases, with 11 bases lying between them. Looked up from germline, CDR1 is SGDLS and CDR2 is YYNGEE. The CDR3 length is 16 residues. This receptor was obtained from a man younger than 35 who had recovered from COVID-19. The chain employs TRBV9 and TRBJ2-1, with D perhaps matching TRBD2 (5 bases). Sequenced material: peripheral blood. The CDR3 protein is CASSVLASSSYNEQFF. In DNA, the CDR3 is TGTGCCAGCAGCGTACTAGCTTCGAGCTCCTACAATGAGCAGTTCTTC.